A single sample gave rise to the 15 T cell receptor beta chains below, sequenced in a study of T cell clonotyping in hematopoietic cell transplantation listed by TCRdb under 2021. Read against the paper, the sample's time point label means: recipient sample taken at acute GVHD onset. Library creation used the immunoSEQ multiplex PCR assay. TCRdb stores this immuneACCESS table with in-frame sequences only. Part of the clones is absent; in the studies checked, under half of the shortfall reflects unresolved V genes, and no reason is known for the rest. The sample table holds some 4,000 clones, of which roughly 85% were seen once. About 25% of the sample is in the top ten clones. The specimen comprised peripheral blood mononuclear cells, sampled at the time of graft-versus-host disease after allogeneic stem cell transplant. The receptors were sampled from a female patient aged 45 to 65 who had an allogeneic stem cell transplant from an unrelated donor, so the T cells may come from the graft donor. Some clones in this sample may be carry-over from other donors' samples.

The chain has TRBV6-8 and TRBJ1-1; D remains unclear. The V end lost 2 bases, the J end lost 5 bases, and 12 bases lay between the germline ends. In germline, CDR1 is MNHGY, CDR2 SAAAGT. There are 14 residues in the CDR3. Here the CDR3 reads CASSYGKGETEAFF. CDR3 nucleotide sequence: TGTGCCAGCAGTTACGGAAAAGGAGAAACTGAAGCTTTCTTT.

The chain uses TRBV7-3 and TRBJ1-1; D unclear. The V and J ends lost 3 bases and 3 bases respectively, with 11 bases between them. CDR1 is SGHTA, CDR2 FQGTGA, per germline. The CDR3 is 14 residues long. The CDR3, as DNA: TGTGCCAGCAGCTTCGGCGGGATGGACACTGAAGCTTTCTTT. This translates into CASSFGGMDTEAFF.

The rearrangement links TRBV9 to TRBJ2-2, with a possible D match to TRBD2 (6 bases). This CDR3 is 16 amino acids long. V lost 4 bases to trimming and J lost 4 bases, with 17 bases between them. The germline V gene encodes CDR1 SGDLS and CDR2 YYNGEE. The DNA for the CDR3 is TGTGCCAGCAGCCCACCGGCGGGGCAGGGCACCGGGGAGCTGTTTTTT. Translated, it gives CASSPPAGQGTGELFF.

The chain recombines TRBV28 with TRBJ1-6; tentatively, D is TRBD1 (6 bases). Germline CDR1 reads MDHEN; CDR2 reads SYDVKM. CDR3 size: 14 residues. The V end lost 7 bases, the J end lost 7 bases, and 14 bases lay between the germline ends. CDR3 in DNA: TGTGCCAGCAATTTTCAGGGGAACAATTCACCCCTCCACTTT. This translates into CASNFQGNNSPLHF.

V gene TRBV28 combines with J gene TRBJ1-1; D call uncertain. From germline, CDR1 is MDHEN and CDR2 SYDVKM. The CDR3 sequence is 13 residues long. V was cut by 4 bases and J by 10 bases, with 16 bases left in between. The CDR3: CASSSVALFTAFF. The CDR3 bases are TGTGCCAGCAGTTCTGTGGCCTTATTTACAGCTTTCTTT.

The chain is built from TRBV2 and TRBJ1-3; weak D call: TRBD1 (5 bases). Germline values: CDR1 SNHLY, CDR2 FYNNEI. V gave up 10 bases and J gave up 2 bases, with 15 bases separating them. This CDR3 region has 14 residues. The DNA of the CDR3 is TGTGCCATACAGACAGTTAGAGCTGGAAACACCATATATTTT. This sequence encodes CAIQTVRAGNTIYF.

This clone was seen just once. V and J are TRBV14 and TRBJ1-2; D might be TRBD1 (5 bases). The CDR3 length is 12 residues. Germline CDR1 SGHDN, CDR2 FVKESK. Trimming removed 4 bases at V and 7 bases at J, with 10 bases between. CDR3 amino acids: CASSLGTTGYTF. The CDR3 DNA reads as TGTGCCAGCAGCCTGGGGACGACTGGCTACACCTTC.

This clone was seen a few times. This CDR3 reads CASRTGGEANYGYTF. As DNA, the CDR3 is TGCGCCAGCAGGACAGGGGGGGAAGCTAACTATGGCTACACCTTC. V usage is TRBV5-1 and J usage is TRBJ1-2, with 9 bases lining up with TRBD1. The CDR3 loop spans 15 amino acids. CDR1 is SGHRS and CDR2 is YFSETQ in the germline V gene. V was pared by 5 bases and J by 0 bases, with 5 bases of the junction left unmatched.

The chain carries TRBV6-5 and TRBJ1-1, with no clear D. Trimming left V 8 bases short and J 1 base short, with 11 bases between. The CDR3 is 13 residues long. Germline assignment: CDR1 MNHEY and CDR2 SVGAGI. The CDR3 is CASLNPKNTEAFF. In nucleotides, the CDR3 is TGTGCCAGCCTTAATCCCAAGAACACTGAAGCTTTCTTT.

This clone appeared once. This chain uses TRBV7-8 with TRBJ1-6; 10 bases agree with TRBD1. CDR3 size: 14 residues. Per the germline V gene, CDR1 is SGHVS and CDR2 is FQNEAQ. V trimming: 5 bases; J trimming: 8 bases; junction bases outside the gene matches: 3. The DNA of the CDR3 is TGTGCCAGCAGCGCCGGACAGGGGGATTCACCCCTCCACTTT. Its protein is CASSAGQGDSPLHF.

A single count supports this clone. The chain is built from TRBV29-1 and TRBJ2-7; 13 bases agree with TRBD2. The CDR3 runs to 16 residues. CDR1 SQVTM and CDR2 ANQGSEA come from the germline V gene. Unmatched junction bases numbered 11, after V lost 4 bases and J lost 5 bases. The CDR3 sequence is CSVAGTSGDYRDEQYF. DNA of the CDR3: TGCAGCGTTGCCGGGACTAGCGGGGACTATAGGGACGAGCAGTACTTC.

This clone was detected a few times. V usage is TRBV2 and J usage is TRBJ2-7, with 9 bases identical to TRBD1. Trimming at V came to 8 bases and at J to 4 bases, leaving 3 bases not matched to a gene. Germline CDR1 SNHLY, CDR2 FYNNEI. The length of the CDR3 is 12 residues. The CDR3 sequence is CASLGQGYEQYF. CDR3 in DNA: TGTGCCAGCTTGGGACAGGGTTACGAGCAGTACTTC. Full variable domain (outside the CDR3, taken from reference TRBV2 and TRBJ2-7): EPEVTQTPSHQVTQMGQEVILRCVPISNHLYFYWYRQILGQKVEFLVSFYNNEISEKSEIFDDQFSVERPDGSNFTLKIRSTKLEDSAMYFCASLGQGYEQYFGPGTRLTVT.

CDR3 region: CASSFSVGTDTQYF. The CDR3 DNA sequence: TGCGCCAGCAGCTTTAGCGTAGGCACAGATACGCAGTATTTT. The chain couples TRBV5-1 to TRBJ2-3; the D gene is possibly TRBD2 (5 bases). Trimming took 2 bases from V and 1 from J, leaving 8 bases between them. CDR3 length: 14 amino acids. CDR1 and CDR2 (germline): SGHRS, YFSETQ.

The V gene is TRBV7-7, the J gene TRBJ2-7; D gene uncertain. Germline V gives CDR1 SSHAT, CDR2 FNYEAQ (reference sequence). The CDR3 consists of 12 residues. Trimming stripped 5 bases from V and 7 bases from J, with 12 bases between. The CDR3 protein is CASSGYQREQYF. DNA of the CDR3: TGTGCCAGCAGCGGGTATCAAAGGGAGCAGTACTTC. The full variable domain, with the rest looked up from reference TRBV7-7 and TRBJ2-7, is GAGVSQSPRYKVTKRGQDVTLRCDPISSHATLYWYQQALGQGPEFLTYFNYEAQPDKSGLPSDRFSAERPEGSISTLTIQRTEQRDSAMYRCASSGYQREQYFGPGTRLTVT.

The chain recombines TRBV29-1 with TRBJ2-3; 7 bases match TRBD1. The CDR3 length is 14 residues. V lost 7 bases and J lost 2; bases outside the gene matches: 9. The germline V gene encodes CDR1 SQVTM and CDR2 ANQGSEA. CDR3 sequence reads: CSARIDRATDTQYF. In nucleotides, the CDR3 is TGCAGCGCCCGCATCGACAGGGCCACAGATACGCAGTATTTT.